Sequencing of this T cell receptor (beta chain) was carried out in a study of OX40 agonist ivuxolimab in advanced cancers. Study-wide background: Patients with hepatocellular carcinoma, melanoma, renal cell or head and neck cancer made up the dose-escalation patients. Study-level findings and limits: On average, a greater number of expanded clones characterised CD8+ T cells relative to CD4+. Expanded peripheral T cell antigen specificity was not determined.

Generated by immunoSEQ multiplex PCR, the TCRdb table keeps only in-frame clones and is missing some. Among approximately 70,000 clones listed, more than 70% were seen once. Germline lookup yields CDR1 LNHDA and CDR2 SQIVND (reference sequence). Trimming left V 3 bases short and J 10 bases short, with 13 bases between. The CDR3 contains 13 residues. As regards this clone: The antigen remains unidentified.

The material was CD4+ or CD8+ T cells sorted from blood, obtained in a trial of the OX40 agonist ivuxolimab. The receptor was isolated from an adult with an advanced solid tumor such as melanoma, head and neck, liver or kidney cancer. The V gene is TRBV19, the J gene TRBJ2-1, with D perhaps assigned TRBD1 or TRBD2 (5 bases each). The CDR3 DNA sequence: TGTGCCAGTAGTATCGATCGTGGGGGAGAGCAGTTCTTC. This codes for CASSIDRGGEQFF.